The entry that follows covers one T cell receptor beta chain sequence. Its antigen has not been determined. It has no much larger one-base neighbor in the sample; base qualities were not kept. Relative to germline, V is missing 5 bases and J is missing 3 bases, with 13 bases of the junction outside any gene match. CDR1 DFQATT and CDR2 SNEGSKA are derived from the germline V gene (reference sequence). The CDR3 has 16 amino acids, counting the end cysteine and phenylalanine. Only CDR3 DNA remains: 48 bases, in frame from the first base. The treatment or condition label for this specimen denotes: roughly 11-day PBMC culture with coronavirus spike peptide pools or control peptides (ViraFEST assay). To expand antigen-specific T cells with peptide pools and then pick out the expanded clonotypes through TCR sequencing, the study relied on the ViraFEST assay. The positive SARS-CoV-2 PCR tests of the convalescent patients were dated from March to December 2020, before the Alpha, Beta and Delta variants emerged in the United States. Each well held millions of PBMCs cultured with 10 ug/ml peptide pools in IMDM containing roughly 5% human AB serum and 10 IU/ml IL-2. On days 3 and 7, half of the culture medium was replaced with fresh IL-2-containing medium. After roughly nine days of culture, CD4+ T cells were isolated by negative selection using the EasySep CD4+ T cell isolation kit. Ficoll-Paque Plus gradient centrifugation was used to isolate PBMCs from whole blood, and the isolated PBMCs were then either used fresh or cryopreserved at -140C. Each culture condition was generally run in triplicate wells.

Libraries were built with PCR. TCR sequencing of DNA from cultured CD4+ T cells used the Oncomine TCR Beta short-read assay at the Johns Hopkins FTIC core. The QIAamp micro DNA kit was used to extract genomic DNA from the cultured CD4+ T cells. Oncomine TCR Beta libraries made from cultured CD4+ T cells were pooled using unique dual indexes and sequenced on an Illumina iSeq 100. For the original study's pipeline: Non-productive sequences were removed, and CDR3s not starting with C, not ending with F or W, or shorter than 7 amino acids were discarded. Antigen-specific clonotypes were identified using the MANAFEST web application through comparison of peptide-stimulated wells with reference and other culture wells. To be called positive, a clone needed an FDR below 0.05, an odds ratio above 5, and a productive frequency above 0.1% in at least two of three replicate wells. Clonotypes that were significantly expanded in both SARS-CoV-2 spike wells and at least one common cold coronavirus spike condition were defined as cross-reactive. Using R version 3.6.1, CDR3 homology was evaluated through Levenshtein distances (stringdist) along with unrooted phylogenetic trees (ape). TCRdb reanalyzed the raw reads on its own, using fastp at Q25 for trimming and MiXCR for clone calling, and kept in-frame beta chains. Rows merge per CDR3 protein into single entries with the most common DNA and genes. TCRdb's processing, not the authors' own work, is the source of the V and J calls. In this sample the table shows about 11,000 distinct CDR3 sequences, about 75% of which occur a single time. Roughly 13% of the sample comes from the top ten.

This sample is drawn from a study of vaccination and CD4 T cells after COVID-19 (dated by TCRdb to between 2021 and 2022). With regard to the full study: Convalescent patients had a positive SARS-CoV-2 result on nasal swab PCR, and of these patients, several had mild disease and one had severe disease. The convalescent cohort comprised six males and four females, including two Hispanic individuals, seven Caucasians, two Asians and one multiracial person. The spike-specific CD4+ TCR repertoire was compared before and after mRNA vaccination in over nine COVID-19 convalescent patients and several infection-naive healthy vaccine recipients. In control cultures, a CEFX viral epitope pool was used as positive control, an HIV-1 Nef peptide pool was used as negative control, or no peptide was added. Post-COVID blood samples were collected from convalescent patients a median of approximately 93 days after diagnosis, with a range of about 30 to 170 days. Post-vaccine blood samples were collected a median of about 66 days after the second vaccine dose, ranging from roughly 12 to 250 days. Culture stimuli were overlapping spike peptide pools from SARS-CoV-2 and from the common cold coronaviruses HCoV-NL63, HCoV-OC43 and HCoV-229E. Two doses of either the Pfizer-BioNTech BNT162b2 vaccine (n=8) or the Moderna mRNA-1273 vaccine (n=2) were administered to participants.

Broader findings and caveats from the paper: Among the post-vaccine SARS-CoV-2-reactive clones in convalescent patients, a median approximately 86% showed up only after vaccination, which suggests vaccine-specific priming. Nearly all vaccine-specific clones in convalescent patients (304 of 307) were mono-reactive for SARS-CoV-2 spike rather than cross-reactive with common cold coronaviruses. The number of convalescent patients in the study was relatively small, and the study did not examine early timepoints following natural infection. An increase in the median number of SARS-CoV-2-reactive clonotypes from roughly 20 after infection to a few dozen after vaccination was observed, but the change was not found to be significant.

Sequenced sample: CD4+ T cells from blood, cultured in vitro. The receptor chain draws on TRBV20-1 and TRBJ2-5; 9 bases in between match TRBD1. This receptor was taken from a human donor who had recovered from COVID-19. The CDR3 reads as follows: CSASPDDRGVKETQYF. The DNA sequence is as follows: TGCAGTGCTTCACCTGATGACAGGGGGGTAAAAGAGACCCAGTACTTC.